These 18 T cell receptor beta chains share one sample of origin, sequenced in a study of T cell repertoires in cytomegalovirus infection. One entry per CDR3 protein results from TCRdb running MiXCR on the reads. The table lists fewer than 250,000 distinct CDR3 sequences, around an eighth of them singletons. Sequenced sample: PBMCs. Every receptor here comes from a human donor in good health (CMV status not recorded). Some clones in this sample may be carry-over from other donors' samples.

Many counts were recorded for this clonotype. The chain carries TRBV5-1 and TRBJ1-3; D ambiguous. The CDR3 runs to 16 residues. The ends were cut back, 3 bases at V and 0 bases at J, with 13 bases in the middle. Germline V lookup: CDR1 SGHRS, CDR2 YFSETQ. This chain's CDR3 is CASSSLDPGSGNTIYF. Written as DNA, the CDR3 is TGCGCCAGCAGCTCCTTGGACCCAGGCTCTGGAAACACCATATATTTT. The whole variable domain, filled in from reference TRBV5-1 and TRBJ1-3, reads KAGVTQTPRYLIKTRGQQVTLSCSPISGHRSVSWYQQTPGQGLQFLFEYFSETQRNKGNFPGRFSGRQFSNSRSEMNVSTLELGDSALYLCASSSLDPGSGNTIYFGEGSWLTVV.

This clonotype was seen more than once but under ten times. V usage is TRBV20-1 and J usage is TRBJ1-1; a possible D gene is TRBD1 (6 bases). The CDR3 contains 14 residues. V was shortened by 5 bases and J by 2 bases, with 15 bases between the two germline ends. Germline CDR1 is DFQATT and CDR2 is SNEGSKA (reference sequence). The CDR3 region is CSAPEGGINTEAFF. CDR3 coding DNA: TGCAGTGCTCCCGAGGGGGGGATCAACACTGAAGCTTTCTTT.

This clonotype was observed many times. The chain carries TRBV28 and TRBJ1-2; 12 bases align to TRBD1. Looked up from germline, CDR1 is MDHEN and CDR2 is SYDVKM. With V trimmed by 3 bases and J by 8 bases, 13 bases remained unmatched. CDR3 length: 17 amino acids. The CDR3 loop reads CASSFSYPGTGGGGYTF. In DNA, the CDR3 is TGTGCCAGCAGTTTCTCGTATCCCGGGACAGGGGGCGGGGGCTACACCTTC.

This chain connects TRBV11-3 to TRBJ1-4; 7 nucleotides match TRBD1. After removal of 4 bases from V and 2 bases from J, the junction contained 13 bases not matched to a gene. The CDR3 extends over 18 amino acids. The germline CDR1 and CDR2 sequences are SGHNT and YENEEA. The CDR3 DNA follows: TGTGCCAGCAGCTCTACAGGGGCCAACCCCTTTACTAATGAAAAACTGTTTTTT. It translates to CASSSTGANPFTNEKLFF. The full variable domain, in which reference TRBV11-3 and TRBJ1-4 provide the parts outside the CDR3, is EAGVVQSPRYKIIEKKQPVAFWCNPISGHNTLYWYLQNLGQGPELLIRYENEEAVDDSQLPKDRFSAERLKGVDSTLKIQPAELGDSAVYLCASSSTGANPFTNEKLFFGSGTQLSVL.

The genes are TRBV24-1 and TRBJ2-1, with no clear D. The CDR3 runs to 12 residues. Germline V gene lookup returns CDR1 KGHDR and CDR2 SFDVKD. V was clipped by 1 base and J by 7 bases, with 4 bases between them. The CDR3 DNA follows: TGTGCCACCAGTGATTTCGGGAATGAGCAGTTCTTC. It is translated as CATSDFGNEQFF.

This clonotype occurred many times. V is TRBV7-9 and J is TRBJ1-5; D unclear. The CDR3 is made up of 12 amino acids. Trimming pared 1 base from V and 7 bases from J, leaving 5 bases between. Looked up from germline, CDR1 is SEHNR and CDR2 is FQNEAQ (reference sequence). CDR3 sequence reads: CASSLGQQPQHF. In DNA form, the CDR3 reads TGTGCCAGCAGCTTAGGTCAGCAGCCCCAGCATTTT.

This clonotype showed up just a few times. V is TRBV29-1 and J is TRBJ2-3, with a tentative D call TRBD2 (6 bases). The CDR3 is 13 amino acids. CDR1 is SQVTM and CDR2 is ANQGSEA in the germline V gene. V was shortened by 7 bases and J by 1 base, with 12 bases between the two germline ends. The CDR3 DNA reads TGCAGCGGGGGACTGGGAGGCACAGATACGCAGTATTTT. Translating gives CSGGLGGTDTQYF.

This clonotype was seen many times. The rearrangement uses TRBV7-2 and TRBJ1-4; no clear D. The ends were cut back, 2 bases at V and 4 bases at J, with 8 bases in the middle. CDR3 length: 14 amino acids. Per germline, CDR1 SGHTA and CDR2 FQGNSA. The CDR3 loop is CASSLMDGNEKLFF. In DNA form, the CDR3 reads TGTGCCAGCAGCTTAATGGACGGTAATGAAAAACTGTTTTTT. The full variable domain, with the rest looked up from reference TRBV7-2 and TRBJ1-4, is GAGVSQSPSNKVTEKGKDVELRCDPISGHTALYWYRQSLGQGLEFLIYFQGNSAPDKSGLPSDRFSAERTGGSVSTLTIQRTQQEDSAVYLCASSLMDGNEKLFFGSGTQLSVL.

This chain joins TRBV20-1 and TRBJ2-3, with 11 bases that match TRBD2. The CDR3 contains 18 residues. Trimming cost V 1 base and J 0 bases; bases outside gene matches: 9. The germline V gene encodes CDR1 DFQATT and CDR2 SNEGSKA (reference sequence). The CDR3 DNA sequence: TGCAGTGCTAGAGGCCCCCCGACTAGCGGGACTAGCACAGATACGCAGTATTTT. This encodes CSARGPPTSGTSTDTQYF.

A few counts support this clonotype. The CDR3 reads CASRLGQDHQPQHF. Written as DNA, the CDR3 is TGTGCCAGCCGCCTTGGACAAGACCATCAGCCCCAGCATTTT. J is TRBJ1-5 and V is TRBV19, with D possibly being TRBD1 (5 bases). Trimming removed 9 bases at V and 5 bases at J, with 17 bases between. CDR1 and CDR2 from the germline V gene are LNHDA and SQIVND (reference sequence). The CDR3 is made up of 14 amino acids.

The chain employs TRBV29-1 and TRBJ2-7, with D tentatively TRBD1 (6 bases). CDR3 length: 13 amino acids. Germline V gives CDR1 SQVTM, CDR2 ANQGSEA. V was trimmed by 5 bases and J by 4 bases, leaving 15 bases between them. CDR3 nucleotide sequence: TGCAGCGTTTATGACGACAGGACATACGAGCAGTACTTC. Its protein is CSVYDDRTYEQYF.

This clonotype was counted ten times or more. The chain joins TRBV7-2 to TRBJ1-3; D ambiguous. The CDR3 extends over 15 amino acids. Per germline, CDR1 SGHTA and CDR2 FQGNSA. Trimming removed 5 bases from V and 4 bases from J, with 15 bases in between. CDR3 protein: CASSPIPVLGNTIYF. The DNA for the CDR3 is TGTGCCAGCAGCCCCATCCCGGTTTTGGGAAACACCATATATTTT.

This clonotype appeared many times. This chain joins TRBV6-1 and TRBJ2-5; TRBD1 aligns across 9 bases. Germline trimming cut 6 bases from V and 5 bases from J; bases unmatched to any gene: 7. Germline V CDR1 and CDR2: MNHNS, SASEGT. This CDR3 region has 14 residues. CDR3 DNA sequence: TGTGCCAGCAGGGACACAGGGGGCCGGGAGACCCAGTACTTC. Translation: CASRDTGGRETQYF.

The V call is TRBV6-2 or TRBV6-3, the J call TRBJ2-2; 7 bases fit TRBD2. The CDR3 runs to 16 residues. V lost 7 bases and J lost 5; bases outside the gene matches: 13. Germline V gene lookup returns CDR1 MNHEY and CDR2 SVGEGT. This CDR3 reads CASTHTSVRKTGELFF. In DNA, the CDR3 is TGTGCCAGCACCCATACTAGCGTTAGAAAAACCGGGGAGCTGTTTTTT.

This clonotype was seen repeatedly, ten times or more. The V and J genes are TRBV7-9 and TRBJ2-1; the match to TRBD1 covers 7 bases. The CDR3 totals 17 residues. Germline CDR1 is SEHNR and CDR2 is FQNEAQ (reference sequence). The trim removed 2 bases at V and 0 bases at J, leaving 7 bases unmatched. CDR3 residues: CASSLRSKGASYNEQFF. The CDR3 coding sequence is TGTGCCAGCAGCTTAAGAAGTAAGGGGGCCTCCTACAATGAGCAGTTCTTC.

This clonotype has at least ten counts. This sequence joins TRBV6-6 and TRBJ2-7, with no clear D. CDR3 length equals 15 residues. In germline, CDR1 is MNHNY, CDR2 SVGAGI (reference sequence). Trimming removed 0 bases at V and 2 bases at J, with 11 bases between. In DNA form, the CDR3 reads TGTGCCAGCAGTTACTCGACTCCCGGAACCTACGAGCAGTACTTC. Its translation: CASSYSTPGTYEQYF.

Ten or more counts support this clonotype. This rearrangement joins TRBV6-6 to TRBJ1-2; no firm D call. The length of the CDR3 is 12 residues. CDR1 is MNHNY and CDR2 is SVGAGI in the germline V gene (reference sequence). V lost 7 bases and J 4 bases, leaving 10 bases between the germline ends. The CDR3 loop reads CASTMGSYGYTF. CDR3 nucleotides: TGTGCCAGCACCATGGGAAGCTATGGCTACACCTTC.

This clonotype was picked up many times. V usage is TRBV27 and J usage is TRBJ1-5; D is ambiguous. CDR1 is MNHEY, CDR2 SMNVEV, per germline (reference sequence). The CDR3 loop spans 12 amino acids. Trimming removed 6 bases at V and 1 base at J, with 4 bases between. CDR3 nucleotide sequence: TGTGCCAGCAGGACGAGCAATCAGCCCCAGCATTTT. Its protein product is CASRTSNQPQHF.